This TCR beta chain emerged from a study of beta chain features in type 1 diabetes. Study-level results: Healthy donors had naive, central memory and Treg TCRB repertoires that appeared less similar than those seen among patients.

There are 14 residues in the CDR3. With V trimmed by 6 bases and J by 4 bases, 6 bases remained unmatched. Germline CDR1 reads ENHRY; CDR2 reads SYGVKD. Once sorted, every population was more than 95% pure. This clone was seen a handful of times. Its cognate antigen is unknown. Reverse transcription of all isolated RNA meant that expressed TCRB transcripts were sequenced. Repertoires were generated with immunoSEQ multiplex PCR, while TCRdb's copy carries only in-frame clones and drops some. This sample carries 300,000 to 450,000 clones, roughly 12% of them seen once, and the ten largest clones take less than 0.02%.

Sequencing was done on a sample of naive CD4+ T cells from blood. The receptor comes from a young man in good health. The V gene is TRBV10-3, the J gene TRBJ1-1; 9 positions agree with TRBD1. CDR3 in DNA: TGTGCCATCAGGGGACAGGGCTGGGGCACTGAAGCTTTCTTT. Its protein is CAIRGQGWGTEAFF.